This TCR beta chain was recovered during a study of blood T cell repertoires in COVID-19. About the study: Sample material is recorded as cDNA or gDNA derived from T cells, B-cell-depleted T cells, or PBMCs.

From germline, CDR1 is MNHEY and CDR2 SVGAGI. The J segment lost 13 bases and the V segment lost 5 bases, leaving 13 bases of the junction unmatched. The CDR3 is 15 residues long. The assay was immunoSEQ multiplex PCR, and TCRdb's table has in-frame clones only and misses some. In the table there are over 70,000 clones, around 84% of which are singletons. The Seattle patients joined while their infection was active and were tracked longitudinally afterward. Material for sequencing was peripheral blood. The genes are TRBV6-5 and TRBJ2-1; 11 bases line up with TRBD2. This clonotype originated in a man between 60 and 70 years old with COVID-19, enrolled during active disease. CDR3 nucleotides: TGTGCCAGCAGTCCTCAGGGGGCTAGCGGGGGGCTACAGTTCTTC. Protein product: CASSPQGASGGLQFF.